A single T cell receptor (beta chain) is shown here with its context. Its antigen is unidentified. The junction departs from the called germline gene at one end, perhaps through a read error. Germline V gene lookup returns CDR1 LGHDT and CDR2 YNNKEL (reference sequence). CDR3 length: 15 amino acids. This sample stems from a study of blood T cells in healthy people across ages. Then a second PCR, running roughly 7 to 11 cycles, was carried out with a sample-barcoded 5' primer and a J-beta primer mix. TCRdb itself ran the 5' RACE reads through MiXCR, one entry per CDR3 protein. The sample lists about 1.1 million distinct CDR3 sequences, around two fifths occurring once. Total RNA extracted from each sample amounted to at least 5.5 micrograms. Notes on the study in general: Percentage of naive T cells showed a strong correlation with TCR beta diversity. A greater number of naive CD4+ cells and higher diversity distinguished long-lived donors from aged donors.

This chain joins TRBV3-1 and TRBJ2-7; D uncertain. The clonotype originates from a man between 18 and 29 years old in good health. Sequencing input: blood. Here the CDR3 reads CASSHVGGSSYERYF. For the CDR3, the DNA is TGTGCCAGCAGCCACGTGGGCGGAAGCTCCTACGAGCGGTACTTC.